This T cell receptor (beta chain) derives from a study of blood T cells in healthy people across ages (dated by TCRdb to the mid-2010s). Notes on the research overall: Template switching captured roughly one uniquely barcoded TCR beta cDNA molecule per two T cells in model experiments. The study analyzed two additional independent replicas of 1 million unique cDNA reads from the same blood draw for two donors, one aged 18 to 29 and one aged 80 or older. The donors were divided into four age groups: young (average around 16 years), middle-aged (around 41), aged (62) and long-lived (about 90). To track age-related changes in TCR beta repertoire diversity, the study relied on deep sequencing normalized with unique cDNA molecular identifiers.

What the research found in general, with its limitations: Estimates of total diversity from one million sequenced T cells were regarded as lower bounds and underestimates. Observed TCR beta diversity per million T cells fell roughly linearly with age, and a significant reduction was already apparent by age roughly 40. Because the CMV infection status of the donors was unknown, age-related changes in expanded clonotypes may potentially have been confounded. Compared with the aged group, the long-lived group had more naive CD4+ T cells, fewer expanded clones and increased TCR diversity, a pattern suggesting age selection. A strong correlation was found between observed TCR beta diversity and the percentage of naive T cells measured by flow cytometry. Since profiling was done on bulk unsorted PBMCs, naive and antigen-experienced compartments could not be conclusively compared.

In regard to this clonotype: Its antigen is currently not known. This may be a read error: a much more frequent sequence differs by one nucleotide.

Libraries were constructed by 5' RACE. This sample was sequenced with an Illumina HiSeq 2500. The second PCR ran for roughly 6 to 11 cycles and used a J-beta primer mix along with a sample-barcoded 5' primer. A template-switch 5' adaptor carrying 12 random nucleotides introduced a unique molecular identifier onto each TCR beta cDNA molecule. Each sample yielded at least 3 million CDR3-containing paired-end reads. First-strand cDNA was synthesized from all RNA with the Mint cDNA synthesis kit, primed by a TRBC-specific oligonucleotide. Following uracil-DNA glycosylase treatment, a first 18-cycle PCR with universal primers M1SS and BC2_uni_R was performed on all cDNA. The study's own analysis went as follows. Normalization of each sample was performed by random selection of 1 million high-quality reads, each carrying a distinct molecular identifier. Instead of being binned into consensus sequences, reads with shared molecular identifiers were discarded. MiTCR, run with a Q25 quality threshold and the strictest error-elimination algorithm, handled CDR3 identification, clonotype clustering and error correction. A nonparametric unseen species model with Euler transformation was used to estimate a lower bound on total TCR beta diversity. In TCRdb, the public reads were trimmed at Q25 with fastp and aligned with MiXCR, with productive beta chains retained. For every CDR3 protein sequence, its rows merge into one entry that carries the most common genes and DNA. The V and J calls come from TCRdb's annotation, not from the publication. The sample table contains about 930,000 distinct CDR3 sequences; only one count was recorded for 25% to 35% of them. The ten largest clones add up to 10% of the sample.

Donors were around 37 systemically healthy Caucasian individuals from Russia aged roughly 6 to 90 years. Each donor gave ten milliliters of peripheral blood, drawn into EDTA-treated Vacutainer tubes. Ficoll-Paque density-gradient centrifugation was used to isolate PBMCs, with at least 6 million per sample. Trizol reagent was used to extract total RNA from PBMCs, with at least 6 micrograms per sample. Naive CD45RAhigh/CD27high T cell percentages were measured by flow cytometry on a PBMC aliquot from every donor. At the junction V is shortened by 3 bases and J by 7 bases, with 25 bases in between. According to the germline V gene (reference sequence), CDR1 reads DFQATT and CDR2 reads SNEGSKA. CDR3 length: 16 amino acids, cysteine to phenylalanine. The kept DNA is CDR3 alone, 48 bases in frame from the first base. These data also featured in a second study, about T cells of mothers and their children. The second paper further reports: The donors were nine systemically healthy Caucasian individuals, made up of three mothers and their six children. cDNA synthesis used all of the extracted RNA, with approximately 1.6 ug of RNA in each 15 ul reaction. In the second PCR, the M1S primer introduced both the sample barcodes and 2-4 random nucleotides. Over 8.5 million TCR beta CDR3 reads were obtained for each mother, and around 2.7 million reads were obtained for each child. In both related and unrelated pairs, thymic selection shapes the output of TCR recombination in a similar way, with inherited differences having only a minor effect. Normalized repertoire overlap was always slightly but never significantly higher in related than unrelated mother-child pairs. No persistent microchimeric T cell clones were detected, at a sensitivity of around 97 clones per million clonotypes. The study used deep NGS to compare TCR beta repertoires of mothers and children, seeking features distinguishing related mother-child pairs from unrelated individuals. On average, the children were around 11 +/- 4 years old, while the mothers were about 37 +/- 4 years old. After adapter ligation with NEBNext reagents, the libraries were sequenced on Illumina HiSeq 2000 with 100+100 nt paired-end reads. To avoid cross-contamination, the mother libraries and the child libraries were prepared a month apart and sequenced in separate runs. Between 500,000 and 2,000,000 distinct TCR beta clonotypes were identified per donor. Naive TCR beta clonotypes were estimated from low-frequency clonotypes matched to each donor's FACS-determined naive share, without sorting.

The rearrangement joined TRBV20-1 to TRBJ2-7, with a weak D call of TRBD2 (7 bases match). The sample comprised blood. The TCR comes from a woman between 40 and 50 years old in good health. The CDR3 region: CSARAGATPGYNEQYF. The sequence in DNA is TGCAGTGCTAGGGCGGGGGCCACTCCTGGGTACAATGAGCAGTACTTC.